This TCR beta chain was captured by sequencing in a study of control samples from healthy donors and cancer patients. Here immunoSEQ multiplex PCR was the method, and the copy in TCRdb shows in-frame clones only, minus some. The table has about 51,000 clones, approximately 91% seen once. This clone was counted only a few times. Germline V gives CDR1 SGHRS, CDR2 YFSETQ. CDR3 length: 16 amino acids. V was pared by 5 bases and J by 0 bases, with 5 bases of the junction left unmatched. The chain combines TRBV5-1 with TRBJ2-1, with TRBD2 matching over 10 bases. This TCR came from a man aged 50 or older with head and neck cancer. Input material: PBMCs. The CDR3 nucleotides are TGCGCCAGCAGTTATAGCGGGAGGAGCTCCTACAATGAGCAGTTCTTC. Its translation is CASSYSGRSSYNEQFF.